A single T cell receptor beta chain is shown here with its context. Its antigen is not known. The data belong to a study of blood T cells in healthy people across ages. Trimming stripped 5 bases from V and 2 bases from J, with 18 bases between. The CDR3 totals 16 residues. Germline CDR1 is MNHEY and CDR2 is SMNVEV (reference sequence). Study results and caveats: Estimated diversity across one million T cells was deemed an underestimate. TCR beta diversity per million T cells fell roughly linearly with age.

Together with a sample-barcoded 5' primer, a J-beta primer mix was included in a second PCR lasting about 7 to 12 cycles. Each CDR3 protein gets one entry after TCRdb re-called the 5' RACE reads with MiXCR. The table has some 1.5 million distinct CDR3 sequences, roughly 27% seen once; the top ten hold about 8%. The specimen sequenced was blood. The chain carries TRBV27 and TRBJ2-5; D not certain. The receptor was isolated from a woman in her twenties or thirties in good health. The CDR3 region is CASSPYRAPNQETQYF. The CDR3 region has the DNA TGTGCCAGCAGTCCCTACCGGGCTCCTAATCAAGAGACCCAGTACTTC.